Listed here are 24 T cell receptor beta chains from one sample, sequenced in a study of human T cells and chemical hapten exposure. TCRdb called the 5' RACE reads again in MiXCR, with one record for every CDR3 protein. Here the sample spans 75,000 or so distinct CDR3 sequences, roughly 15% being singletons. Unfractionated whole blood yielded total RNA. These receptor sequences come from a female donor in good health.

V is TRBV7-2 and J is TRBJ2-3, with 11 bases lining up with TRBD2. With V trimmed by 2 bases and J by 6 bases, 7 bases remained unmatched. CDR1 SGHTA and CDR2 FQGNSA come from the germline V gene. The CDR3 contains 16 residues. CDR3 sequence reads: CASSLLAGGPGDTQYF. CDR3 nucleotide sequence: TGTGCCAGCAGCTTATTAGCGGGAGGGCCAGGGGATACGCAGTATTTT.

The chain combines TRBV5-4 with TRBJ1-3; no firm D call. V shed 0 bases and J shed 1 base, with 11 bases lying between them. There are 16 residues in the CDR3. CDR1 is SGHNT and CDR2 is YYREEE in the germline V gene (reference sequence). CDR3 DNA sequence: TGTGCCAGCAGCTTGGCTATGGGCGGTTCTGGAAACACCATATATTTT. It yields the protein CASSLAMGGSGNTIYF.

This clonotype was recorded at least ten times. The rearrangement uses TRBV15 and TRBJ2-3; the match to TRBD1 covers 7 bases. The CDR3 totals 16 residues. The V segment lost 5 bases and the J segment 4 bases; nucleotides outside the gene matches: 12. Germline loops: CDR1 LNHNV, CDR2 YYDKDF (reference sequence). The CDR3 loop is CATSAQSGGGPDTQYF. The CDR3 bases are TGTGCCACCAGCGCACAGTCAGGGGGTGGCCCAGATACGCAGTATTTT.

The V and J genes are TRBV11-2 and TRBJ1-1, with 7 bases lining up with TRBD1. Germline-derived CDR1 and CDR2 are SGHAT and FQNNGV. Trimming removed 5 bases from V and 1 base from J; junction bases left unmatched: 4. This CDR3 is 14 amino acids long. The CDR3 DNA follows: TGTGCCAGCAGCCCTACAGGGGCGAACACTGAAGCTTTCTTT. It translates to CASSPTGANTEAFF. The variable domain in full, with the rest retrieved from reference TRBV11-2 and TRBJ1-1, is EAGVAQSPRYKIIEKRQSVAFWCNPISGHATLYWYQQILGQGPKLLIQFQNNGVVDDSQLPKDRFSAERLKGVDSTLKIQPAKLEDSAVYLCASSPTGANTEAFFGQGTRLTVV.

V usage is TRBV6-5 and J usage is TRBJ1-2; TRBD1 matches 8 bases. Losses at the gene ends were 6 bases for V and 5 bases for J; bases not matched to a gene: 5. CDR3 length: 13 residues. The germline V gene has CDR1 MNHEY and CDR2 SVGAGI. The CDR3 nucleotides are TGTGCCAGCAGCCCGACAGGGGCATATGGCTACACCTTC. Protein: CASSPTGAYGYTF.

The J gene is TRBJ2-7, the V gene TRBV6-1; maybe TRBD1 (5 bases). Germline V CDR1 and CDR2: MNHNS, SASEGT. CDR3 length: 12 amino acids. Trimming pared 6 bases from V and 4 bases from J, leaving 10 bases between. The DNA of the CDR3 is TGTGCCAGCAGGCAGGGAAGTTACGAGCAGTACTTC. The encoded protein is CASRQGSYEQYF.

This clonotype was seen a handful of times. The CDR3 nucleotides read TGCGCCAGCAGTGAACTTGGACTAGCGGCCAACACCGGGGAGCTGTTTTTT. This gives the protein CASSELGLAANTGELFF. The chain couples TRBV10-1 to TRBJ2-2, with 10 bases identical to TRBD2. From germline, CDR1 is WNHNN and CDR2 SYGVQD (reference sequence). The V segment lost 3 bases and the J segment 2 bases; nucleotides outside the gene matches: 6. CDR3 length: 17 residues.

This clonotype was observed a handful of times. CDR3 protein: CASSSDRGYTF. Written as DNA, the CDR3 is TGTGCCAGCAGCTCGGACAGGGGCTACACCTTC. The chain joins TRBV7-9 to TRBJ1-2, with 7 nucleotides matching TRBD1. The J segment lost 8 bases and the V segment lost 4 bases, leaving 1 base of the junction unmatched. This CDR3 region has 11 residues. CDR1 SEHNR and CDR2 FQNEAQ come from the germline V gene (reference sequence).

This clonotype turned up a few times. The CDR3 DNA sequence: TGCGCCAGCAGCCAAGATGACGGACAGGGTAAATCCCATCTTGCCGGCTACACCTTC. Translating gives CASSQDDGQGKSHLAGYTF. The rearrangement joins TRBV4-3 to TRBJ1-2; 8 bases line up with TRBD1. The CDR3 sequence is 19 residues long. The V gene's germline CDR1 is LGHNA and CDR2 YSLEER. V lost 0 bases and J lost 8; bases outside the gene matches: 20.

This chain joins TRBV28 and TRBJ1-1; D remains unclear. V lost 3 bases and J lost 7, with 6 bases in between. The CDR3 contains 11 residues. CDR1 and CDR2 from the germline V gene are MDHEN and SYDVKM. CDR3: CASSLRFEAFF. CDR3 DNA sequence: TGTGCCAGCAGTTTGAGGTTTGAAGCTTTCTTT.

This CDR3 reads CASSLAHSGSSYNEQFF. The CDR3 bases are TGTGCCAGCAGCTTAGCTCATAGCGGGAGCTCCTACAATGAGCAGTTCTTC. This chain links TRBV7-8 with TRBJ2-1; 9 nucleotides match TRBD2. The CDR3 is 17 residues long. Germline values: CDR1 SGHVS, CDR2 FQNEAQ. Losses at the gene ends were 0 bases for V and 0 bases for J; bases not matched to a gene: 3.

This clonotype was seen a handful of times. The J gene is TRBJ1-1, the V gene TRBV18; D is uncertain. This CDR3 comprises 14 residues. V lost 2 bases and J lost 0, with 7 bases in between. CDR1 and CDR2 from the germline V gene are KGHSH and LQKENI. CDR3 in amino acids: CASSPAELNTEAFF. In nucleotides, the CDR3 is TGTGCCAGCTCACCAGCGGAGTTGAACACTGAAGCTTTCTTT.

This clonotype turned up a few times. V is TRBV7-9 and J is TRBJ2-1, with 11 bases aligning to TRBD2. This CDR3 comprises 18 residues. CDR1 and CDR2 (germline): SEHNR, FQNEAQ (reference sequence). V was clipped by 5 bases and J by 4 bases; unmatched bases: 13. The CDR3 DNA reads TGTGCCAGCAGCCCAGGGAGGACTAGCGGGCTAATTTACAATGAGCAGTTCTTC. It yields the protein CASSPGRTSGLIYNEQFF. Using reference TRBV7-9 and TRBJ2-1 for the parts outside the CDR3, the full variable domain is DTGVSQNPRHKITKRGQNVTFRCDPISEHNRLYWYRQTLGQGPEFLTYFQNEAQLEKSRLLSDRFSAERPKGSFSTLEIQRTEQGDSAMYLCASSPGRTSGLIYNEQFFGPGTRLTVL.

The chain has TRBV7-9 and TRBJ2-7; TRBD1 aligns across 7 bases. Per germline, CDR1 SEHNR and CDR2 FQNEAQ (reference sequence). This CDR3 has 14 amino acids. J gave up 5 bases and V 5 bases, and 9 bases lay outside the gene matches. CDR3 sequence: CASSLTNTGDEQYF. The DNA of the CDR3 is TGTGCCAGCAGCCTAACCAACACAGGGGACGAGCAGTACTTC.

V and J are TRBV12-3 or TRBV12-4 and TRBJ2-3, with a weak D call TRBD2 (6 bases). This CDR3 is built from 12 residues. Between the trimmed V and J ends, which lost 2 bases and 6 bases, there was a span of 6 bases. This CDR3 reads CASSLRGDTQYF. CDR3 in DNA: TGTGCCAGCAGTTTACGGGGGGATACGCAGTATTTT.

This clonotype was detected ten times or more. This chain connects TRBV7-9 to TRBJ2-5; D may match TRBD1 or TRBD2 (5 bases each). CDR3 length equals 15 residues. Trimming took off 0 bases at V and 5 bases at J, with 13 bases between the two ends. The V gene's germline CDR1 is SEHNR and CDR2 FQNEAQ (reference sequence). Written as DNA, the CDR3 is TGTGCCAGCAGCTTAGCGCGACTCGAGGGGGAGACCCAGTACTTC. This translates into CASSLARLEGETQYF. Supplemented by reference TRBV7-9 and TRBJ2-5, the full variable domain reads DTGVSQNPRHKITKRGQNVTFRCDPISEHNRLYWYRQTLGQGPEFLTYFQNEAQLEKSRLLSDRFSAERPKGSFSTLEIQRTEQGDSAMYLCASSLARLEGETQYFGPGTRLLVL.

The CDR3 region has the DNA TGCAGTGCTAGAGATCTAGCGGATCCAAATGAGCAGTTCTTC. It yields the protein CSARDLADPNEQFF. The J gene is TRBJ2-1, the V gene TRBV20-1; 7 nucleotides agree with TRBD2. V shed 0 bases and J 7 bases; nucleotides not matched to a gene: 6. The CDR3 has 14 residues. Germline V CDR1 and CDR2: DFQATT, SNEGSKA (reference sequence).

The gene calls are TRBV6-6 and TRBJ1-1; D gene ambiguous. The CDR3 totals 16 residues. Germline-derived CDR1 and CDR2 are MNHNY and SVGAGI (reference sequence). V dropped 2 bases and J dropped 1 base, with 14 bases sitting between them. As DNA, the CDR3 is TGTGCCAGCAGTTACCCTCTTCTCGGCCGGAACACTGAAGCTTTCTTT. As protein: CASSYPLLGRNTEAFF.

This clonotype occurred a few times. J is TRBJ1-5 and V is TRBV5-4; D remains unclear. CDR1 and CDR2 (germline): SGHNT, YYREEE (reference sequence). V lost 0 bases and J lost 0, with 10 bases in between. The CDR3 consists of 16 residues. CDR3 nucleotide sequence: TGTGCCAGCAGCTTGGGGGGTCCAGATAGCAATCAGCCCCAGCATTTT. This sequence encodes CASSLGGPDSNQPQHF.

In its sample, this clonotype was seen a few times. This chain connects TRBV4-2 to TRBJ2-1; TRBD1 matches 9 bases. Germline V gene data show CDR1 as LGHNA and CDR2 as YNFKEQ. V shed 2 bases, J shed 4 bases, and the junction held 15 bases outside the gene matches. The CDR3 length is 19 residues. The CDR3: CASSQPPGQGIGSYNEQFF. CDR3 sequence (DNA): TGTGCCAGCAGCCAACCCCCGGGACAGGGAATCGGATCTTACAATGAGCAGTTCTTC.

The chain has TRBV20-1 and TRBJ1-1; maybe TRBD1 (6 bases). Trimming removed 0 bases from V and 6 bases from J, with 14 bases in between. CDR3 length equals 14 residues. CDR1 and CDR2 from the germline V gene are DFQATT and SNEGSKA (reference sequence). The CDR3 nucleotides read TGCAGTGCTAGAGATCGCGGGGGCAACGCTGAAGCTTTCTTT. Translating it yields CSARDRGGNAEAFF.

The chain's CDR3 is CASSLGFEVTEKLFF. Written as DNA, the CDR3 is TGTGCCAGCAGCTTAGGCTTTGAAGTAACTGAAAAACTGTTTTTT. The V call is TRBV7-2, the J call TRBJ1-4; no definite D call. Looked up from germline, CDR1 is SGHTA and CDR2 is FQGNSA. This CDR3 has 15 amino acids. V was clipped by 1 base and J by 7 bases, with 13 bases between them.

This clonotype has only a few counts. The chain uses TRBV5-1 and TRBJ2-1; D gene unclear. Between the trimmed V and J ends, which lost 0 bases and 0 bases, there was a span of 7 bases. There are 15 residues in the CDR3. CDR1 is SGHRS, CDR2 YFSETQ, per germline. CDR3 loop: CASSLDPVSYNEQFF. In DNA form, the CDR3 reads TGCGCCAGCAGCTTGGATCCGGTCTCCTACAATGAGCAGTTCTTC. Full variable domain (outside the CDR3, taken from reference TRBV5-1 and TRBJ2-1): KAGVTQTPRYLIKTRGQQVTLSCSPISGHRSVSWYQQTPGQGLQFLFEYFSETQRNKGNFPGRFSGRQFSNSRSEMNVSTLELGDSALYLCASSLDPVSYNEQFFGPGTRLTVL.

The rearrangement links TRBV5-8 to TRBJ1-3, with TRBD1 as a possible D gene (5 bases). Trimming pared 4 bases from V and 4 bases from J, leaving 12 bases between. The germline V gene encodes CDR1 SGHTS and CDR2 YDEGEE. This CDR3 contains 14 residues. This CDR3 reads CASSTGTRGNTIYF. The DNA of the CDR3 is TGTGCCAGCAGCACCGGGACCAGGGGAAACACCATATATTTT.